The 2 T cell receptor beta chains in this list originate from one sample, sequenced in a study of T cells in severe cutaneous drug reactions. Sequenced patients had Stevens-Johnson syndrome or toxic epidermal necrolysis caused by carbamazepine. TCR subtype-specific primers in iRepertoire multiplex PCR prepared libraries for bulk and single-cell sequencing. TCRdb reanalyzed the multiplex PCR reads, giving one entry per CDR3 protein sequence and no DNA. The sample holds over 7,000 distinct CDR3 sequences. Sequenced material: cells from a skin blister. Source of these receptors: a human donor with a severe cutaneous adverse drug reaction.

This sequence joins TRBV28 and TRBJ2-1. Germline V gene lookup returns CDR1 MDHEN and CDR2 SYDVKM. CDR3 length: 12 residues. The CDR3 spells CASSFGVTEQFF.

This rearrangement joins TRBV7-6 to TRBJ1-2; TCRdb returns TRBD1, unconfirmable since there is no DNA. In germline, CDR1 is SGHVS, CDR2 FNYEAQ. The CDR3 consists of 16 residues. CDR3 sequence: CASSLYLEAGGYGYTF.